These 26 T cell receptor beta chains originate from one sample sequenced in a study of tumor-infiltrating lymphocytes in primary liver carcinoma. The study co-extracted DNA and RNA from 20-30 mg of unsorted bulk tissue. TCR beta cDNA was made from approximately 500 ng total RNA with a constant-region primer. Modified slightly, ARM-PCR produced TCR beta libraries over three nested multiplex PCR rounds. A C-beta reverse primer was combined with TRBV1-TRBV30 forward primers in the first two PCR rounds, and each round had roughly 9 cycles. TCRdb re-called the multiplex PCR reads through MiXCR, storing one row per CDR3 protein. The data hold about 48,000 distinct CDR3 sequences, with over 65% observed a single time. Source material: liver tumor tissue from sampling region 3. Subset noted: tumor region T3, left-lateral pole. These receptors came from a man aged 40-49 years with primary liver carcinoma and hepatitis B virus infection.

This clonotype was observed a single time. The junction differs from germline at one of its ends, possibly a read error. The rearrangement joins TRBV4-2 to TRBJ1-1; TRBD1 matches 7 bases. CDR1 LGHNA and CDR2 YNFKEQ come from the germline V gene. The CDR3 covers 16 residues. CDR3 nucleotide sequence: TGTGTCAGCGGCCAAGGGCTTCAGGGGGGGAACACTGAAGCCTTCTTT. Translating gives CVSGQGLQGGNTEAFF.

Comments on this clonotype: The junction and the germline gene differ at one end; a read error may be behind it. The rearrangement uses TRBV18 and TRBJ2-5; D is tentatively TRBD1 or TRBD2 (5 bases each). The CDR3 loop spans 15 amino acids. CDR1 is KGHSH, CDR2 LQKENI, per germline. CDR3 protein: CASTPPGRPQETQYF. CDR3 nucleotides: TGTGCCAGCACACCACCGGGGCGGCCTCAAGAGACCCAGTACTTC. Full variable domain (rest looked up from reference TRBV18 and TRBJ2-5): NAGVMQNPRHLVRRRGQEARLRCSPMKGHSHVYWYRQLPEEGLKFMVYLQKENIIDESGMPKERFSAEFPKEGPSILRIQQVVRGDSAAYFCASTPPGRPQETQYFGPGTRLLVL.

This clonotype came up many times. V usage is TRBV10-3 and J usage is TRBJ2-7; possibly TRBD2 for D (5 bases). Trimming stripped 2 bases from V and 5 bases from J, with 13 bases between. Germline V gene lookup returns CDR1 ENHRY and CDR2 SYGVKD. This CDR3 has 14 amino acids. CDR3 protein: CAISERGKEDEQYF. CDR3 nucleotides: TGTGCCATCAGTGAGCGGGGAAAAGAGGACGAGCAGTACTTC.

This clonotype was seen repeatedly, ten times or more. The V and J genes are TRBV5-6 and TRBJ2-6, with D unclear. V lost 2 bases to trimming and J lost 4 bases, with 4 bases between them. Germline V CDR1 and CDR2: SGHDT, YYEEEE. This CDR3 comprises 13 residues. As DNA, the CDR3 is TGTGCCAGCAGCTTTGGGGGGGCCAACGTCCTGACTTTC. Residues: CASSFGGANVLTF. Drawing the rest from reference TRBV5-6 and TRBJ2-6, the complete variable domain is DAGVTQSPTHLIKTRGQQVTLRCSPKSGHDTVSWYQQALGQGPQFIFQYYEEEERQRGNFPDRFSGHQFPNYSSELNVNALLLGDSALYLCASSFGGANVLTFGAGSRLTVL.

The chain employs TRBV11-2 and TRBJ2-5; D possibly corresponds to TRBD2 (5 bases). Germline-derived CDR1 and CDR2 are SGHAT and FQNNGV. The CDR3 consists of 14 residues. This CDR3 reads CVISSTGILLSQYF. The CDR3, as DNA: TGTGTCATCAGTTCGACGGGGATATTATTGTCCCAGTACTTC. The entire variable domain, with the rest obtained from reference TRBV11-2 and TRBJ2-5, is as follows: EAGVAQSPRYKIIEKRQSVAFWCNPISGHATLYWYQQILGQGPKLLIQFQNNGVVDDSQLPKDRFSAERLKGVDSTLKIQPAKLEDSAVYLCVISSTGILLSQYFGPGTRLLVL.

There are many counts of this clonotype. V and J are TRBV30 and TRBJ2-2, with D unclear. CDR3 length: 13 residues. Germline CDR1 reads GTSNPN; CDR2 reads SVGIG (reference sequence). CDR3 in amino acids: CKVEETNTGELFF. For the CDR3, the DNA is TGTAAAGTTGAGGAAACGAACACCGGGGAGCTGTTTTTT.

By sample share, this clonotype is medium-sized. The chain has TRBV28 and TRBJ1-6, with 8 bases identical to TRBD1. Per the germline V gene, CDR1 is MDHEN and CDR2 is SYDVKM. V lost 4 bases to trimming and J lost 7 bases; unmatched junction nucleotides: 6. The CDR3 is 15 amino acids. The CDR3 DNA follows: TGTGCCAGCAGTTCAGGGGGCGAAGGAAATTCACCCCTCCACTTT. Translating gives CASSSGGEGNSPLHF.

The DNA for the CDR3 is TGCAGACTTGAAGACCCCTCTAAGGCAGATACGCAGTATTTT. It translates to CRLEDPSKADTQYF. This chain joins TRBV29-1 and TRBJ2-3; D gene ambiguous. The CDR3 covers 14 residues. CDR1 is SQVTM and CDR2 is ANQGSEA in the germline V gene.

About this clonotype itself: A read error is likely, as this CDR3 ends without the conserved phenylalanine or tryptophan. V and J are TRBV6-5 and TRBJ1-5; D is unresolved. Germline lookup yields CDR1 MNHEY and CDR2 SVGAGI. The V and J ends lost 4 bases and 2 bases respectively, with 9 bases between them. The CDR3 spans 14 residues. In nucleotides, the CDR3 is TGTGCCAGCAGTTTCAGGTCTGGCAATCAGCCCCAGCATTCT. Protein product: CASSFRSGNQPQHS.

Concerning this clonotype itself: Germline and junction disagree at one end, which may indicate a read error. The chain is built from TRBV10-3 and TRBJ2-3; D remains ambiguous. The CDR3 extends over 11 amino acids. Looked up from germline, CDR1 is ENHRY and CDR2 is SYGVKD. CDR3 amino acids: CAVRNTDTQYF. Here the CDR3 DNA reads TGTGCCGTACGGAACACAGATACGCAATATTTT.

Note on this clonotype: The junction does not match germline at one end; this may be a read error. CDR3 amino acids: CTSSWVLRGELLF. The CDR3 DNA reads as TGTACCAGCAGCTGGGTCCTTCGTGGGGAGCTGCTTTTT. V usage is TRBV11-2 and J usage is TRBJ2-2; possibly TRBD2 for D (5 bases). The CDR3 is made up of 13 amino acids. Germline assignment: CDR1 SGHAT and CDR2 FQNNGV.

This clonotype was observed at least ten times. This chain connects TRBV7-9 to TRBJ2-1; 9 bases are shared with TRBD1. The CDR3 totals 14 residues. Per germline, CDR1 SEHNR and CDR2 FQNEAQ (reference sequence). Trimming cost V 7 bases and J 5 bases; bases outside gene matches: 6. The chain's CDR3 is CASTSGQGDNEQFF. CDR3 sequence (DNA): TGTGCCAGCACCTCGGGACAGGGCGACAATGAGCAGTTCTTC.

Concerning this clonotype itself: This is likely a read error, given that the CDR3 carries no conserved phenylalanine or tryptophan at its end. The rearrangement uses TRBV11-2 and TRBJ2-1, with D perhaps matching TRBD2 (6 bases). The CDR3 consists of 12 residues. CDR1 and CDR2 (germline): SGHAT, FQNNGV. DNA of the CDR3: TGTGCCTGCAGCTTAGTCGGGAGTGAGCAGTTCCTC. This sequence encodes CACSLVGSEQFL.

A remark on this clonotype: This may come from a read error, since a much larger clone is one base off. J is TRBJ1-6 and V is TRBV21-1. TRBV21-1 is a pseudogene. CDR3 size: 18 residues. As DNA, the CDR3 is TGTGCCAGCAGCAAAGAAGGGCAGGCTATCCTAAAAAATTCACCCCTCCACTTT. Amino acid sequence: CASSKEGQAILKNSPLHF.

Remarks on this clonotype: Relative to the germline gene, one junction end is altered; a read error may explain this. The chain joins TRBV4-1 to TRBJ2-7; 10 nucleotides agree with TRBD2. The CDR3 has 17 amino acids. The germline V gene encodes CDR1 MGHRA and CDR2 YSYEKL. CDR3 loop: CASTLTSGYFSTYEKYF. Written as DNA, the CDR3 is TGCGCCAGCACCCTGACTAGCGGGTACTTTTCCACCTACGAGAAGTATTTC.

For this clonotype: It is likely a read error, because the conserved phenylalanine at the end of the CDR3 is missing. V and J are TRBV11-2 and TRBJ2-5, with a tentative D call TRBD2 (5 bases). Trimming took off 6 bases at V and 0 bases at J, with 17 bases between the two ends. The CDR3 runs 16 residues. Germline V gene data show CDR1 as SGHAT and CDR2 as FQNNGV. The chain's CDR3 is CASRSQDSTHQETQYL. The DNA for the CDR3 is TGTGCCAGCAGATCCCAGGACTCGACCCACCAAGAGACCCAGTACTTA.

This clonotype has more than one count but fewer than ten. This clone may be a read error of a much larger clone one base away. V gene TRBV6-4 combines with J gene TRBJ2-1; no definite D call. CDR1 and CDR2 (germline): MRHNA, SNTAGT. The CDR3 has 13 residues. The CDR3 spells CVSSESTGREQFF. For the CDR3, the DNA is TGTGTCAGCAGTGAATCCACCGGCAGGGAGCAGTTCTTC.

The chain is built from TRBV6-1 and TRBJ1-5; tentative D call: TRBD1 (6 bases). Germline CDR1 MNHNS, CDR2 SASEGT. This CDR3 region has 15 residues. CDR3: CASLRERGANQPQHF. In nucleotides, the CDR3 is TGTGCTAGCCTTCGCGAGAGGGGGGCTAATCAGCCCCAGCATTTT.

Sample share makes this clonotype large. This chain uses TRBV5-5 with TRBJ2-5; possibly TRBD2 for D (5 bases). In germline, CDR1 is SGHKS, CDR2 YYEKEE (reference sequence). The CDR3 is 17 amino acids. Trimming removed 0 bases at V and 0 bases at J, with 15 bases between. CDR3 coding DNA: TGTGCCAGCAGCTTGGGGCTAGCAAGAGGGTACCAAGAGACCCAGTACTTC. Its protein product is CASSLGLARGYQETQYF.

In regard to this clonotype: The junction departs from the called germline gene at one end, perhaps through a read error. The chain joins TRBV14 to TRBJ2-7; TRBD1 matches at 8 bases. This CDR3 has 16 amino acids. Germline V gene sequence: CDR1 SGHDN, CDR2 FVKESK. The CDR3 here is CASGLRGTGTAYEQHF. The CDR3 nucleotides read TGTGCCAGCGGCCTCAGGGGGACAGGAACTGCCTACGAGCAGCACTTC.

The chain couples TRBV5-6 to TRBJ2-2; TRBD2 might be the D (5 bases). Germline V gene lookup returns CDR1 SGHDT and CDR2 YYEEEE. Trimming removed 3 bases from V and 5 bases from J, with 14 bases in between. The CDR3 totals 15 residues. The DNA of the CDR3 is TGTGCCAGCAGCTCGGAGCACGGGATAACCGGGGAGCTGTTTTTT. This translates into CASSSEHGITGELFF.

With respect to this clonotype: A read error may produce the germline difference seen at one junction end. The chain employs TRBV11-2 and TRBJ2-2; 9 nucleotides agree with TRBD1. Per germline, CDR1 SGHAT and CDR2 FQNNGV. The CDR3 consists of 17 residues. Here the CDR3 DNA reads TGTGCCAACAGCTTTGATAGGGACAGGGTCGGCACCGGGGGGCTGTTTTTT. Translation: CANSFDRDRVGTGGLFF.

Worth noting for this clonotype: A junction end diverges from the germline sequence, so it may reflect a read error. The V and J genes are TRBV29-1 and TRBJ1-1; TRBD1 matches 12 bases. The CDR3 length is 19 residues. CDR1 is SQVTM and CDR2 is ANQGSEA in the germline V gene. The CDR3 reads CIVKAHRDRGPRLNTEAFF. In nucleotides, the CDR3 is TGCATCGTTAAAGCTCACCGGGACAGGGGGCCTCGACTTAACACTGAAGCTTTCTTT.

On this clonotype itself: Since no conserved phenylalanine or tryptophan closes the CDR3, a read error is the likely cause. J is TRBJ1-6 and V is TRBV12-3 or TRBV12-4; 9 nucleotides align to TRBD1. This CDR3 spans 15 amino acids. CDR3 residues: CVSRDREANNSPLHL. The CDR3 DNA follows: TGTGTCAGCAGGGACAGGGAAGCCAATAATTCACCCCTCCACTTG.

As regards this clonotype: Because the CDR3 is missing its conserved closing phenylalanine or tryptophan, this is likely a read error. The chain couples TRBV4-1 to TRBJ1-1; 7 positions agree with TRBD1. The J segment lost 7 bases and the V segment lost 2 bases, leaving 10 bases of the junction unmatched. In germline, CDR1 is MGHRA, CDR2 YSYEKL. The CDR3 is 15 amino acids. CDR3 nucleotide sequence: TGCGCCAGCAGCCAACTCAGGGGGGGTGACATTGAAGCTTTCTAT. Its protein is CASSQLRGGDIEAFY.

Worth noting for this clonotype: At one end, the junction sequence differs from germline, possibly due to a read error. The V call is TRBV4-1, the J call TRBJ2-7; D not certain. This CDR3 is built from 15 residues. Germline-derived CDR1 and CDR2 are MGHRA and YSYEKL. CDR3 sequence: CASSQDFPPSVEQYF. CDR3 sequence (DNA): TGTGCCAGCAGCCAAGATTTCCCTCCCAGCGTGGAGCAGTACTTC.